One and the same sample provided the 32 T cell receptor beta chains below, sequenced in a study of shared clonotypes between healthy human individuals. Data came from immunoSEQ multiplex PCR; TCRdb stores just in-frame clones and leaves some out. The data hold hundreds of thousands of clones, with around 93% observed a single time. The naive CD8 population came from CD45RO-negative cells selected for CCR7, without terminally differentiated effector memory CD45RA+ cells. The sequenced sample was naive CD8+ T cells sorted from blood. The origin of the receptors is a man under 40 in good health.

Written as DNA, the CDR3 is TGTGCCAGCAGCTTAGACTTCTGGAACACTGAAGCTTTCTTT. Its translation: CASSLDFWNTEAFF. The V call is TRBV7-8, the J call TRBJ1-1; D gene unclear. The V end lost 1 base, the J end lost 1 base, and 7 bases lay between the germline ends. CDR3 length: 14 amino acids. Germline lookup yields CDR1 SGHVS and CDR2 FQNEAQ.

The V gene is TRBV27, the J gene TRBJ2-1; 9 nucleotides match TRBD2. V shed 5 bases and J 2 bases; nucleotides not matched to a gene: 7. This CDR3 is 16 amino acids long. CDR1 and CDR2 (germline): MNHEY, SMNVEV (reference sequence). The CDR3 here is CASSGNSGSPYNEQFF. CDR3 DNA sequence: TGTGCCAGCAGTGGGAATAGCGGGAGCCCCTACAATGAGCAGTTCTTC.

The chain employs TRBV6-5 and TRBJ1-5; no definite D call. The CDR3 covers 14 residues. Germline V gene sequence: CDR1 MNHEY, CDR2 SVGAGI. V dropped 1 base and J dropped 2 bases, with 6 bases sitting between them. CDR3 DNA: TGTGCCAGCAGTTACTGGGGTGGCAATCAGCCCCAGCATTTT. The encoded protein is CASSYWGGNQPQHF.

V gene TRBV11-2 combines with J gene TRBJ2-3; 7 nucleotides align to TRBD2. Germline CDR1 and CDR2: SGHAT and FQNNGV. This CDR3 spans 16 amino acids. V lost 5 bases, J lost 2 bases, and 10 bases stayed unmatched. The CDR3: CASSNRDYTSTDTQYF. Written as DNA, the CDR3 is TGTGCCAGCAGCAACCGGGACTACACCTCCACAGATACGCAGTATTTT.

The rearrangement uses TRBV19 and TRBJ2-3; TRBD1 might be the D (8 bases). Germline-derived CDR1 and CDR2 are LNHDA and SQIVND (reference sequence). The CDR3 is made up of 15 amino acids. Trimming took 6 bases from V and 6 from J, leaving 19 bases between them. The CDR3 region is CASRPYRGGTDTQYF. The CDR3 DNA sequence: TGTGCCAGTAGACCTTACAGGGGGGGGACGGATACGCAGTATTTT.

The rearrangement joins TRBV27 to TRBJ2-7, with D perhaps being TRBD1 or TRBD2 (5 bases each). The CDR3 has 16 residues. V was clipped by 5 bases and J by 1 base, with 18 bases between them. The V gene's germline CDR1 is MNHEY and CDR2 SMNVEV (reference sequence). The CDR3 bases are TGTGCCAGCAGTACCTCCCGGGGCGCACTTTCCTACGAGCAGTACTTC. This sequence encodes CASSTSRGALSYEQYF.

The CDR3 DNA follows: TGTGCCAGCGACTCCGGGACGGAACTCGAGCAGTACTTC. Encoded protein: CASDSGTELEQYF. V usage is TRBV11-2 and J usage is TRBJ2-7; either TRBD1 or TRBD2 may supply D (5 bases each). The length of the CDR3 is 13 residues. The V gene's germline CDR1 is SGHAT and CDR2 FQNNGV. V lost 8 bases to trimming and J lost 6 bases, with 17 bases between them. The entire variable domain, with the rest obtained from reference TRBV11-2 and TRBJ2-7, is as follows: EAGVAQSPRYKIIEKRQSVAFWCNPISGHATLYWYQQILGQGPKLLIQFQNNGVVDDSQLPKDRFSAERLKGVDSTLKIQPAKLEDSAVYLCASDSGTELEQYFGPGTRLTVT.

The rearrangement links TRBV30 to TRBJ1-5, with TRBD1 matching over 7 bases. The germline CDR1 and CDR2 sequences are GTSNPN and SVGIG (reference sequence). Losses at the gene ends were 2 bases for V and 4 bases for J; bases not matched to a gene: 8. CDR3 length equals 15 residues. CDR3 sequence reads: CAWSLWDSPNQPQHF. CDR3 bases: TGTGCCTGGAGTCTTTGGGACAGTCCTAATCAGCCCCAGCATTTT.

The chain has TRBV19 and TRBJ2-7; 9 bases are shared with TRBD1. CDR1 and CDR2 from the germline V gene are LNHDA and SQIVND (reference sequence). The CDR3 totals 17 residues. V trimming: 4 bases; J trimming: 3 bases; junction bases outside the gene matches: 13. The CDR3 loop reads CASSTLGRGDRDYEQYF. The CDR3 nucleotides are TGTGCCAGTAGTACTCTTGGACGTGGGGACAGGGACTACGAGCAGTACTTC.

The count of this clone is one. The J gene is TRBJ2-3, the V gene TRBV14; possibly TRBD2 for D (6 bases). The CDR3 runs to 16 residues. CDR1 SGHDN and CDR2 FVKESK come from the germline V gene. Trimming stripped 6 bases from V and 0 bases from J, with 16 bases between. CDR3 nucleotide sequence: TGTGCCAGCAGTTTTCGGGACTCTACTAGCACAGATACGCAGTATTTT. It encodes CASSFRDSTSTDTQYF. The full variable domain, in which reference TRBV14 and TRBJ2-3 provide the parts outside the CDR3, is EAGVTQFPSHSVIEKGQTVTLRCDPISGHDNLYWYRRVMGKEIKFLLHFVKESKQDESGMPNNRFLAERTGGTYSTLKVQPAELEDSGVYFCASSFRDSTSTDTQYFGPGTRLTVL.

This chain joins TRBV28 and TRBJ2-3; TRBD2 might be the D (6 bases). The CDR3 runs to 15 residues. The V gene lost 6 bases and the J gene lost 0 bases, with 13 bases spanning the gap. Germline values: CDR1 MDHEN, CDR2 SYDVKM. This chain's CDR3 is CASSPGLPSTDTQYF. CDR3 DNA: TGTGCCAGCAGCCCCGGACTACCTAGCACAGATACGCAGTATTTT.

The genes are TRBV6-1 and TRBJ2-5; 7 bases are a match to TRBD1. Losses at the gene ends were 3 bases for V and 5 bases for J; bases not matched to a gene: 9. Germline-derived CDR1 and CDR2 are MNHNS and SASEGT. This CDR3 is built from 15 residues. Here the CDR3 DNA reads TGTGCCAGCAGTGACGGGGACAGCTCTTGGGAGACCCAGTACTTC. Amino acids: CASSDGDSSWETQYF.

The rearrangement links TRBV19 to TRBJ2-2; no clear D. Per the germline V gene, CDR1 is LNHDA and CDR2 is SQIVND (reference sequence). The CDR3 extends over 14 amino acids. Trimming removed 5 bases from V and 2 bases from J, with 9 bases in between. The DNA of the CDR3 is TGTGCCAGTAGTGGCCCAAGAAACACCGGGGAGCTGTTTTTT. It specifies CASSGPRNTGELFF. Filled out from reference TRBV19 and TRBJ2-2, the complete variable domain reads DGGITQSPKYLFRKEGQNVTLSCEQNLNHDAMYWYRQDPGQGLRLIYYSQIVNDFQKGDIAEGYSVSREKKESFPLTVTSAQKNPTAFYLCASSGPRNTGELFFGEGSRLTVL.

In its sample, this clone was seen once. A read error may produce the germline difference seen at one junction end. CDR3 nucleotides: TGCGCCAGCACCCAAGGGCCCCCCGGGACTAGCGGAGCCAATGAGCAGTTCTTC. It translates to CASTQGPPGTSGANEQFF. The V and J genes are TRBV4-1 and TRBJ2-1; 11 nucleotides match TRBD2. Germline CDR1 is MGHRA and CDR2 is YSYEKL. The CDR3 sequence is 18 residues long.

This sequence joins TRBV27 and TRBJ1-2; D is undetermined. V lost 0 bases and J lost 8, with 13 bases in between. From germline, CDR1 is MNHEY and CDR2 SMNVEV (reference sequence). This CDR3 has 14 residues. The CDR3 DNA reads TGTGCCAGCAGTTTATCGAGGGCGAGTATCGGCTACACCTTC. This gives the protein CASSLSRASIGYTF.

This chain links TRBV28 with TRBJ2-7; a weak D match, TRBD2 (5 bases). CDR1 MDHEN and CDR2 SYDVKM come from the germline V gene. V gave up 6 bases and J gave up 0 bases, with 9 bases separating them. This CDR3 region has 13 residues. CDR3 bases: TGTGCCAGCAGGGAGGATGGCTCCTACGAGCAGTACTTC. Protein sequence: CASREDGSYEQYF.

The V gene is TRBV10-1, the J gene TRBJ2-6; D is tentatively TRBD1 or TRBD2 (6 bases each). Germline V lookup: CDR1 WNHNN, CDR2 SYGVQD (reference sequence). Trimming cost V 10 bases and J 0 bases, with 25 bases left between them. CDR3 length: 19 amino acids. DNA of the CDR3: TGCGCCACTTCCCCGAGTGGGGGGCCCCCTGGCTCTGGGGCCAACGTCCTGACTTTC. This gives the protein CATSPSGGPPGSGANVLTF.

The rearrangement uses TRBV7-9 and TRBJ2-7; tentative D call: TRBD2 (7 bases). Trimming pared 3 bases from V and 7 bases from J, leaving 22 bases between. Germline V gives CDR1 SEHNR, CDR2 FQNEAQ (reference sequence). This CDR3 is 16 amino acids long. This CDR3 is CASSLSSPRGAREQYF. CDR3 sequence (DNA): TGTGCCAGCAGCTTGAGTAGCCCCCGGGGGGCGCGGGAGCAGTACTTC.

The J gene is TRBJ2-7, the V gene TRBV7-2; TRBD2 is a possible D gene (5 bases). Trimming left V 2 bases short and J 5 bases short, with 19 bases between. Looked up from germline, CDR1 is SGHTA and CDR2 is FQGNSA. This CDR3 is built from 16 residues. CDR3 amino acids: CASSLPVWEPSDEQYF. DNA of the CDR3: TGTGCCAGCAGCTTACCCGTGTGGGAGCCGTCGGACGAGCAGTACTTC.

The chain is built from TRBV9 and TRBJ2-1; unclear D gene. This CDR3 spans 15 amino acids. V lost 3 bases, J lost 0 bases, and 10 bases lay in between. Germline assignment: CDR1 SGDLS and CDR2 YYNGEE. The CDR3 DNA reads TGTGCCAGCAGCGAGGACGGCGTCTCCTACAATGAGCAGTTCTTC. This sequence encodes CASSEDGVSYNEQFF.

The chain links TRBV4-3 to TRBJ2-5; 10 nucleotides line up with TRBD2. The ends lost 0 bases at V and 4 bases at J; junction bases unmatched: 8. The CDR3 extends over 17 amino acids. The germline V gene encodes CDR1 LGHNA and CDR2 YSLEER. The CDR3 loop reads CASSQELLAGSGETQYF. CDR3 nucleotide sequence: TGCGCCAGCAGCCAAGAATTACTAGCGGGGAGCGGAGAGACCCAGTACTTC.

The chain carries TRBV7-9 and TRBJ2-3; D unclear. The CDR3 loop spans 13 amino acids. Trimming stripped 2 bases from V and 6 bases from J, with 9 bases between. Germline CDR1 and CDR2: SEHNR and FQNEAQ (reference sequence). For the CDR3, the DNA is TGTGCCAGCAGCTTAAACCCCTCCGATACGCAGTATTTT. It specifies CASSLNPSDTQYF.

The V call is TRBV19, the J call TRBJ1-5, with a possible D match to TRBD1 (6 bases). In germline, CDR1 is LNHDA, CDR2 SQIVND (reference sequence). V lost 5 bases to trimming and J lost 0 bases, with 14 bases between them. The CDR3 spans 16 residues. CDR3 amino acids: CASSDMDSHSNQPQHF. The CDR3 DNA sequence: TGTGCCAGTAGTGATATGGACAGTCATAGCAATCAGCCCCAGCATTTT.

The V call is TRBV18, the J call TRBJ1-1; D possibly corresponds to TRBD1 (5 bases). Germline loops: CDR1 KGHSH, CDR2 LQKENI. This CDR3 is 17 amino acids long. V dropped 2 bases and J dropped 0 bases, with 16 bases sitting between them. CDR3 sequence (DNA): TGTGCCAGCTCACCAGACGACAGAGTAACGTTGAACACTGAAGCTTTCTTT. It encodes CASSPDDRVTLNTEAFF.

The chain couples TRBV9 to TRBJ2-1, with unresolved D. V was clipped by 0 bases and J by 0 bases, with 10 bases between them. The CDR3 contains 16 residues. The germline V gene encodes CDR1 SGDLS and CDR2 YYNGEE. Here the CDR3 reads CASSVDGVSSYNEQFF. The CDR3 DNA follows: TGTGCCAGCAGCGTAGATGGAGTGAGCTCCTACAATGAGCAGTTCTTC. Full variable domain (outside the CDR3, taken from reference TRBV9 and TRBJ2-1): DSGVTQTPKHLITATGQRVTLRCSPRSGDLSVYWYQQSLDQGLQFLIQYYNGEERAKGNILERFSAQQFPDLHSELNLSSLELGDSALYFCASSVDGVSSYNEQFFGPGTRLTVL.

J is TRBJ2-1 and V is TRBV29-1; D tentatively fits TRBD1 or TRBD2 (5 bases each). The CDR3 has 15 amino acids. The V and J ends lost 7 bases and 0 bases respectively, with 16 bases between them. Germline loops: CDR1 SQVTM, CDR2 ANQGSEA. The CDR3 reads CSGNGAGSSYNEQFF. CDR3 sequence (DNA): TGCAGCGGGAACGGTGCAGGGAGCTCCTACAATGAGCAGTTCTTC.

The V gene is TRBV4-2, the J gene TRBJ2-1; D unclear. V lost 6 bases and J lost 8, with 8 bases in between. Germline lookup yields CDR1 LGHNA and CDR2 YNFKEQ. This CDR3 has 11 residues. For the CDR3, the DNA is TGTGCCAGCAGGATGATCGATGAGCAGTTCTTC. Its translation is CASRMIDEQFF.

This chain uses TRBV4-1 with TRBJ2-7, with TRBD2 matching over 7 bases. CDR3 length: 16 residues. Germline lookup yields CDR1 MGHRA and CDR2 YSYEKL. The V and J ends lost 2 bases and 7 bases, in that order; junction bases with no gene match: 14. The CDR3 reads CASSQTLAGDGWEQYF. CDR3 bases: TGCGCCAGCAGCCAAACCTTAGCGGGTGACGGGTGGGAGCAGTACTTC.

V usage is TRBV4-3 and J usage is TRBJ2-1, with a weak D call TRBD1 (5 bases). This CDR3 spans 15 amino acids. Germline V lookup: CDR1 LGHNA, CDR2 YSLEER. V lost 1 base and J 4 bases, leaving 11 bases between the germline ends. As DNA, the CDR3 is TGCGCCAGCAGCCAAGTGCAGGGCGAATACAATGAGCAGTTCTTC. Residues: CASSQVQGEYNEQFF.

The genes are TRBV19 and TRBJ2-7; TRBD1 might be the D (5 bases). V lost 1 base, J lost 4 bases, and 11 bases lay in between. The length of the CDR3 is 14 residues. Per the germline V gene, CDR1 is LNHDA and CDR2 is SQIVND (reference sequence). CDR3 sequence: CASSIGAGQYEQYF. CDR3 nucleotides: TGTGCCAGTAGTATAGGGGCAGGGCAGTACGAGCAGTACTTC. The full variable domain, with the rest looked up from reference TRBV19 and TRBJ2-7, is DGGITQSPKYLFRKEGQNVTLSCEQNLNHDAMYWYRQDPGQGLRLIYYSQIVNDFQKGDIAEGYSVSREKKESFPLTVTSAQKNPTAFYLCASSIGAGQYEQYFGPGTRLTVT.

The chain recombines TRBV7-9 with TRBJ1-2, with D perhaps matching TRBD1 (5 bases). The germline gives CDR1 SEHNR, CDR2 FQNEAQ (reference sequence). V lost 3 bases, J lost 3 bases, and 17 bases lay in between. CDR3 length equals 16 residues. CDR3 bases: TGTGCCAGCAGCTTTCCACAGGTAGCATCGGACTATGGCTACACCTTC. This gives the protein CASSFPQVASDYGYTF.

The rearrangement links TRBV5-6 to TRBJ2-1; D ambiguous. Trimming cost V 0 bases and J 6 bases, with 7 bases left between them. This CDR3 is 13 amino acids long. Germline V gene data show CDR1 as SGHDT and CDR2 as YYEEEE. The CDR3 protein is CASSLGAFNEQFF. In DNA, the CDR3 is TGTGCCAGCAGCTTGGGAGCATTCAATGAGCAGTTCTTC.